A selection of T cell receptor beta chains follows, all from one sample in a study of OX40 agonist ivuxolimab in advanced cancers. Generated by immunoSEQ multiplex PCR, the TCRdb table keeps only in-frame clones and is missing some. The table has about 110,000 clones, under 95% seen once. The sequencing used CD4+ or CD8+ T cells sorted from blood, collected in a trial of the OX40 agonist ivuxolimab. The receptors were gathered from an adult with an advanced solid tumor such as melanoma, head and neck, liver or kidney cancer. Both conserved end residues are part of each CDR3. A D gene is named only where the DNA matches it firmly. Some rows mark clone size as missing; the rest say once, few, many or name a class of expanded clone.

>TRBV5-1|TRBJ2-1|once|.
TGCGCCAGCAGCTTGGACCGTCCGTACAATGAGCAGTTCTTC
CASSLDRPYNEQFF
>TRBV12-5|TRBJ2-6|.|TRBD2
TGTGCTAGTGGTTTGGTACCCTTATCCCTAGCGGGAGCCTCTGGGGCCAACGTCCTGACTTTC
CASGLVPLSLAGASGANVLTF
>TRBV7-2|TRBJ2-1|.|TRBD2
TGTGCCACCACTAGCGGGAGGGGAGACAATGAGCAGTTCTTC
CATTSGRGDNEQFF
>TRBV6-1|TRBJ2-6|.|.
TGTGCCAGCAGTGAAAAGGGCGCCCTCCGATCTGGGGCCAACGTCCTGACTTTC
CASSEKGALRSGANVLTF
>TRBV6-5|TRBJ1-1|once|.
TGTGCCAGCAGTTACGGGTCGAACACTGAAGCTTTCTTT
CASSYGSNTEAFF
>TRBV5-1|TRBJ2-1|.|TRBD2
TGCGCCAGCAGCTTGGGACTAGCGACCTACAATGAGCAGTTCTTC
CASSLGLATYNEQFF
>TRBV18|TRBJ2-1|.|.
TGTGCCAGCTCACCAAGTCAAACTAAGGAGGAGTTCTTC
CASSPSQTKEEFF
>TRBV19|TRBJ1-2|.|.
TGTGCCAGCCGATCCAAGGCATATGGCTACACCTTC
CASRSKAYGYTF
>TRBV28|TRBJ1-2|.|TRBD1
TGTGCCAGCAGTTTCCCCGGGACAGCAGTAGGCGGCTACACCTTC
CASSFPGTAVGGYTF
>TRBV20-1|TRBJ1-1|many|.
TGCAGTGCCTCGACGTTTCCTGAAGCTTTCTTT
CSASTFPEAFF
>TRBV7-2|TRBJ2-1|once|TRBD2
TGTGCCAGCAGCCGACTAGCGGGAACCAATGAGCAGTTCTTC
CASSRLAGTNEQFF
>TRBV7-2|TRBJ2-5|.|.
TGTGCCAGCAGCTTAAATGGTAAAGAGACCCAGTACTTC
CASSLNGKETQYF
>TRBV4-2|TRBJ2-1|few|TRBD2
TGTGCCAGCAGCCAAGGTCCAGCGGGGCATGAGCAGTTCTTC
CASSQGPAGHEQFF
>TRBV11-2|TRBJ2-2|.|.
TGTGCCAGCAGTTGGGACGGTAACACCGGGGAGCTGTTTTTT
CASSWDGNTGELFF
>TRBV5-6|TRBJ2-5|.|TRBD2
TGTGCCAGCAGCCGTAGACTAGCGGTGGGGAGGGAAGAGACCCAGTACTTC
CASSRRLAVGREETQYF
>TRBV18|TRBJ2-1|.|.
TGTGCCAGCTCGCCGGCAATTTACAATGAGCAGTTCTTC
CASSPAIYNEQFF
>TRBV2|TRBJ1-5|.|.
TGTGCCAGCAGTGTGGGGGGGCATAGCAATCAGCCCCAGCATTTT
CASSVGGHSNQPQHF
>TRBV11-2|TRBJ1-1|.|.
TGTGCCAGCAGCCCAAATGGATTTCTTTATGAAGCTTTCTTT
CASSPNGFLYEAFF
>TRBV11-2|TRBJ2-3|.|TRBD2
TGTGCCAGCAGCTTATATTCCTGGGAGGGTAGAGTAGATACGCAGTATTTT
CASSLYSWEGRVDTQYF
>TRBV18|TRBJ2-1|.|TRBD2
TGTGCCAGCTCACCCCCCGGACTAGCGGGAGACAATGAGCAGTTCTTC
CASSPPGLAGDNEQFF
>TRBV7-2|TRBJ2-1|.|TRBD2
TGTGCCAGCAGCCCTGGACTAGCGGCATACAATGAGCAGTTCTTC
CASSPGLAAYNEQFF
>TRBV27|TRBJ2-5|.|TRBD2
TGTGCCAGCAGTCCTAGCGGGAGGGGGCTGGCGACCCAGTACTTC
CASSPSGRGLATQYF
>TRBV25-1|TRBJ1-1|.|.
TGTGCCAGCAGTGAATGGGTGAACACTGAAGCTTTCTTT
CASSEWVNTEAFF
>TRBV29-1|TRBJ2-1|.|.
TGCAGCGGGAGCAACAATGAGCAGTTCTTC
CSGSNNEQFF
>TRBV4-3|TRBJ2-3|.|.
TGCGCCAGCAGCCAAGGGGCAGGATCTAGCACAGATACGCAGTATTTT
CASSQGAGSSTDTQYF
>TRBV19|TRBJ2-2|.|TRBD2
TGTGCCAGTAGTGCCTCGACTAGCGGGAACACCGGGGAGCTGTTTTTT
CASSASTSGNTGELFF
>TRBV27|TRBJ1-3|.|.
TGTGCCAGCAGTTCCTCCGGACCCGGAAACACCATATATTTT
CASSSSGPGNTIYF
>TRBV5-8|TRBJ1-4|.|.
TGTGCCAGCAGCGGGCAAGCAACTAATGAAAAACTGTTTTTT
CASSGQATNEKLFF
>TRBV6-6|TRBJ2-7|.|TRBD2
TGTGCCAGCAGTTCCTTACTAGCGGGAGGTCACGAGCAGTACTTC
CASSSLLAGGHEQYF
>TRBV7-7|TRBJ2-5|.|TRBD1
TGTGCTAGCAGCTTGGCCTCGACAGGGCGGGAGACCCAGTACTTC
CASSLASTGRETQYF
>TRBV7-2|TRBJ2-5|.|TRBD1
TGTGCCAGCAGCTTATTCTTAGGGGGCTTATTCCAAGAGACCCAGTACTTC
CASSLFLGGLFQETQYF
>TRBV10-3|TRBJ2-7|.|.
TGTGCCATCAGTGAGGTCCCCTCCGGGACTCGGGGGAACGAGCAGTACTTC
CAISEVPSGTRGNEQYF
>TRBV19|TRBJ2-3|.|.
TGTGCCAGTAGAAAAGGACTGAACACAGATACGCAGTATTTT
CASRKGLNTDTQYF
>TRBV18|TRBJ1-1|.|.
TGTGCCAGCTCACCCTCCACAGGGAACACTGAAGCTTTCTTT
CASSPSTGNTEAFF
>TRBV7-9|TRBJ1-6|.|.
TGTGCCAGCAGCTTAGCGGGGACTTCACCCCTCCACTTT
CASSLAGTSPLHF
>TRBV2|TRBJ1-3|.|TRBD1
TGTGCCAGCAGGGACAGGGGTGCAGGAAACACCATATATTTT
CASRDRGAGNTIYF
>TRBV7-3|TRBJ2-3|.|TRBD1
TGTGCCAGCAGTCCGGGGACAGGGAACACAGATACGCAGTATTTT
CASSPGTGNTDTQYF
>TRBV5-6|TRBJ2-2|.|TRBD2
TGTGCCAGCAGGGCTCGGTTAGCGGGAGGGCCTGGAGGGGAGCTGTTTTTT
CASRARLAGGPGGELFF
>TRBV30|TRBJ1-5|.|.
TGTGCCTGGTCCGGGGGCGGGTCTTTGGGTCAGCCCCAGCATTTT
CAWSGGGSLGQPQHF
>TRBV11-1|TRBJ1-2|.|.
TGTGCCAGCAGCTCGCCCGGGGCAGGGAAACGCTATGGCTACACCTTC
CASSSPGAGKRYGYTF